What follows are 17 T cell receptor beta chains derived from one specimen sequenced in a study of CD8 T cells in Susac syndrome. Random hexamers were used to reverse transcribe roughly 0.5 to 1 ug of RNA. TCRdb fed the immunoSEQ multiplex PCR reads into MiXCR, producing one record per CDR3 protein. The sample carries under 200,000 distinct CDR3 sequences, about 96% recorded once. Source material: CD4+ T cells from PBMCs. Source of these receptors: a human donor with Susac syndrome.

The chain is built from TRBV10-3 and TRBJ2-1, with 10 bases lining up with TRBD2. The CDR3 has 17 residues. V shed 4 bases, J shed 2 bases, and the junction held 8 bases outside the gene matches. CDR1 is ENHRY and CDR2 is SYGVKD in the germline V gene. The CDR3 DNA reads TGTGCCATCAGTGGGGGGTTTACTAGCGGGGCCTACAATGAGCAGTTCTTC. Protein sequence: CAISGGFTSGAYNEQFF.

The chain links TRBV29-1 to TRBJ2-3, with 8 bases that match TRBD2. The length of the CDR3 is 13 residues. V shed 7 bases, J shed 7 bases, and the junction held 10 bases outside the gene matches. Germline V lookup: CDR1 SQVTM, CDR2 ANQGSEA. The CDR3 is CSGYKGLGNTQYF. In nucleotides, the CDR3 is TGCAGCGGGTACAAGGGACTAGGCAATACGCAGTATTTT.

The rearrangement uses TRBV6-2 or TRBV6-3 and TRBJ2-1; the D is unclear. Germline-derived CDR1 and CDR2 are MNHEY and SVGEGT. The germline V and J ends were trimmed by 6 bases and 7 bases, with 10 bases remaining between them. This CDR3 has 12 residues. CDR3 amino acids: CASSPTRNEQFF. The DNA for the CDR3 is TGTGCCAGCAGCCCGACCCGAAATGAGCAGTTCTTC.

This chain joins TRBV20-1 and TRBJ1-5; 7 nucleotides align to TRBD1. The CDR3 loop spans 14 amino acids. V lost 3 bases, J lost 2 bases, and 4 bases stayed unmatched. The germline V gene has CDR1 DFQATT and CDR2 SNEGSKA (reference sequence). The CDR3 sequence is CSASIGQGNQPQHF. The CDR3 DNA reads TGCAGTGCTAGTATCGGACAGGGCAATCAGCCCCAGCATTTT.

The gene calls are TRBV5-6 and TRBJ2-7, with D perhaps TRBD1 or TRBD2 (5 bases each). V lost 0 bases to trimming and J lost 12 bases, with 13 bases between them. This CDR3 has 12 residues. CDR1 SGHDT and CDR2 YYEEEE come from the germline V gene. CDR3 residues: CASSLAGRRLYF. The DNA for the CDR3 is TGTGCCAGCAGCTTGGCGGGACGCCGATTGTACTTC.

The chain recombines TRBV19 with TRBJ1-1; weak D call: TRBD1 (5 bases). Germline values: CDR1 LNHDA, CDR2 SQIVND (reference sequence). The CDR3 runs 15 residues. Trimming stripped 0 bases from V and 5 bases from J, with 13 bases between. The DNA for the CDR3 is TGTGCCAGTAGTATAGAGGGGCTTAGGGAGACTGAAGCTTTCTTT. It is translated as CASSIEGLRETEAFF. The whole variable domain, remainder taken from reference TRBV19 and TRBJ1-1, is DGGITQSPKYLFRKEGQNVTLSCEQNLNHDAMYWYRQDPGQGLRLIYYSQIVNDFQKGDIAEGYSVSREKKESFPLTVTSAQKNPTAFYLCASSIEGLRETEAFFGQGTRLTVV.

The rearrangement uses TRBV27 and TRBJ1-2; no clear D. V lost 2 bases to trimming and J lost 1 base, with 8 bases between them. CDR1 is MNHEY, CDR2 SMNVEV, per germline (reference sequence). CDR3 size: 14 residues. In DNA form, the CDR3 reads TGTGCCAGCAGTTTAGGGTTTGGTAACTATGGCTACACCTTC. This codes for CASSLGFGNYGYTF.

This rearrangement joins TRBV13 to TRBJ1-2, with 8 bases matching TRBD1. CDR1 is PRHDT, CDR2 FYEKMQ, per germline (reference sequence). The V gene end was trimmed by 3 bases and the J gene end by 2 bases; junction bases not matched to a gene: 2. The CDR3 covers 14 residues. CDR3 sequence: CASSFRDRNYGYTF. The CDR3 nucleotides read TGTGCCAGCAGCTTCCGGGACAGGAACTATGGCTACACCTTC.

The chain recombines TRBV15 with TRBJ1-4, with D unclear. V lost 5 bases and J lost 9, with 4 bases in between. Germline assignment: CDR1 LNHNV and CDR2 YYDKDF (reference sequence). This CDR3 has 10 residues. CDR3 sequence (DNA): TGTGCCACCAGCGGGAAAAAACTGTTTTTT. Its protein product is CATSGKKLFF.

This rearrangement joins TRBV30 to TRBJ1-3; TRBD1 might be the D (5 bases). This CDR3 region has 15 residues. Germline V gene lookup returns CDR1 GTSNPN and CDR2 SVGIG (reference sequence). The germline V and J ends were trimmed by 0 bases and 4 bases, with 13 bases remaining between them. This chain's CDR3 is CAWSVSTGGGNTIYF. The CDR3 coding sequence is TGTGCCTGGAGTGTCAGTACGGGGGGAGGAAACACCATATATTTT.

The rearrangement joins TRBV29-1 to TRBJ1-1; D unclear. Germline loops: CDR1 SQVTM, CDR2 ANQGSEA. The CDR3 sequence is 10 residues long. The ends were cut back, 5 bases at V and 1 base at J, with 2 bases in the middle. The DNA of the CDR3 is TGCAGCGTTAGGAACACTGAAGCTTTCTTT. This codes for CSVRNTEAFF. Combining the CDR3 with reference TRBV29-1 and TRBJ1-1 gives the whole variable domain SAVISQKPSRDICQRGTSLTIQCQVDSQVTMMFWYRQQPGQSLTLIATANQGSEATYESGFVIDKFPISRPNLTFSTLTVSNMSPEDSSIYLCSVRNTEAFFGQGTRLTVV.

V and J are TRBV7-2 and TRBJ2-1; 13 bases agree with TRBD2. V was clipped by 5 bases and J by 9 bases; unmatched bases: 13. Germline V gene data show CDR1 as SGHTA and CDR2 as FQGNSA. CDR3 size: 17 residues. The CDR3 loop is CASSPLTSGRAGAEQFF. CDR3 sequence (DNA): TGTGCCAGCAGCCCACTCACTAGCGGGAGGGCCGGCGCTGAGCAGTTCTTC.

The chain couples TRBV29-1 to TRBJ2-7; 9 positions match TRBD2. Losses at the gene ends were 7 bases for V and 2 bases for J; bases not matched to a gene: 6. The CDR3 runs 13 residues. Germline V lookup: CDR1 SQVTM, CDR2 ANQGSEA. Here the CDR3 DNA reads TGCAGCGCCAATAGCGGGAGTACCTACGAGCAGTACTTC. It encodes CSANSGSTYEQYF.

This CDR3 is CASSDATGNYEQYV. For the CDR3, the DNA is TGTGCCAGCAGTGACGCGACAGGGAACTACGAGCAGTACGTC. The chain carries TRBV6-2 or TRBV6-3 and TRBJ2-7; 7 nucleotides agree with TRBD1. CDR3 length: 14 residues. Germline assignment: CDR1 MNHEY and CDR2 SVGEGT. V trimming: 5 bases; J trimming: 3 bases; junction bases outside the gene matches: 7.

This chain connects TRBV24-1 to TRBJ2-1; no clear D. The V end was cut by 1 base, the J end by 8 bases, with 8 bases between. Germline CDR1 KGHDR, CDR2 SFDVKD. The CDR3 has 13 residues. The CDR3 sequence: CATSDFFGDEQFF. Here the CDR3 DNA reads TGTGCCACCAGTGATTTCTTTGGGGATGAGCAGTTCTTC.

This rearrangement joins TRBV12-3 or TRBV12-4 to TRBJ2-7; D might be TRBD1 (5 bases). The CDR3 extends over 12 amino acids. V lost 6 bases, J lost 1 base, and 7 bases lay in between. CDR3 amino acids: CASSDRSYEQYF. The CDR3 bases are TGTGCCAGCAGCGACAGATCCTACGAGCAGTACTTC.

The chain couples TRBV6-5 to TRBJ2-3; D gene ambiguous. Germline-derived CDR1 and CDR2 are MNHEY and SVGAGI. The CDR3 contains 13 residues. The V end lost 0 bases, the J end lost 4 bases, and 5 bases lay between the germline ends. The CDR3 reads CASSYSTSDTQYF. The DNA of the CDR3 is TGTGCCAGCAGTTACTCGACGTCAGATACGCAGTATTTT.